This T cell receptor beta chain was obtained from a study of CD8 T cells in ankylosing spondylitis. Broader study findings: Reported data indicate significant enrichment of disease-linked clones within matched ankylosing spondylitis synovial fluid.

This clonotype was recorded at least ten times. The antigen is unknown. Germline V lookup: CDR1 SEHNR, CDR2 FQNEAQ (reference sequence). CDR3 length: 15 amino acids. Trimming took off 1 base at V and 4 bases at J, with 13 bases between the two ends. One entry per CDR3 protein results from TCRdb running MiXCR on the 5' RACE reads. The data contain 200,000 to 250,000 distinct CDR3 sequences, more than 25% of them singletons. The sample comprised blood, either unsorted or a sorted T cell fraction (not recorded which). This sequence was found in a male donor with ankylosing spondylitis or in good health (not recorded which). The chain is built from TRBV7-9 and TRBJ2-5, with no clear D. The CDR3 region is CASSLGQALGETQYF. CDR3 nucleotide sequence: TGTGCCAGCAGCTTAGGCCAGGCCCTGGGAGAGACCCAGTACTTC.